This TCR beta chain was recorded in a study of T cell repertoires in cytomegalovirus infection. The sample holds many counts of this clonotype. In TCRdb, the reads were re-called with MiXCR into one record per CDR3 protein. The sample holds roughly 300,000 distinct CDR3 sequences, more than 20% seen once. There are 12 residues in the CDR3. V was trimmed by 4 bases and J by 1 base, leaving 4 bases between them. Germline CDR1 is SGHAT and CDR2 is FQNNGV. The clonotype originates from a human donor in good health (CMV status not recorded). Some clones in this sample may be carry-over from other donors' samples. Sequencing input: PBMCs. The chain couples TRBV11-2 to TRBJ1-1; D unresolved. CDR3 nucleotide sequence: TGTGCCAGCAGCTGGGAGAACACTGAAGCTTTCTTT. It specifies CASSWENTEAFF.